Detailed here is one TCR beta chain. Its antigen is still unknown. The sample is drawn from a study of breast tumors, draining lymph nodes, adjacent tissues. Findings and caveats of the study: Tumor TCR diversity was below lymph nodes but above nontumor tissue. That most tumor T cells come from lymph nodes remained unproven.

V gave up 5 bases and J gave up 2 bases, with 12 bases separating them. The CDR3 is 15 amino acids. Breast cancer patients provided tissue from their axillary draining lymph nodes. A single record per CDR3 protein comes from TCRdb applying MiXCR to the multiplex PCR reads. The sample yields 180,000 or so distinct CDR3 sequences, roughly 29% seen once. J is TRBJ1-4 and V is TRBV12-3 or TRBV12-4, with D tentatively TRBD1 (5 bases). The sample was axillary lymph node tissue. The TCR comes from a female donor with breast cancer. Some clones in this sample may be carry-over from other donors' samples. CDR3 sequence: CASSPLTVTNEKLFF. CDR3 DNA sequence: TGTGCCAGCAGTCCCCTGACAGTGACTAATGAAAAACTGTTTTTT.